A selection of T cell receptor beta chains follows, all from one sample in a study of tissue T cells after allogeneic stem cell transplantation. TCRdb's copy holds only in-frame clones and misses some; the assay was immunoSEQ multiplex PCR. The data contain about 660 clones, under 60% of them singletons. Material: duodenal tissue, obtained at autopsy. Receptor source: a female patient aged 35 to 69 with steroid-refractory graft-versus-host disease after an allogeneic stem cell transplant. Some T cells could come from the graft donor. Each CDR3 is given with its conserved first and last residue. D genes are given only for firm matches. Some rows mark clone size as missing; the rest say once, few, many or name a class of expanded clone.

D	V	J	size	CDR3	DNA
NA	TRBV5-6	TRBJ2-1	NA	CASSQTNNEQFF	TGTGCCAGCAGCCAAACGAACAATGAGCAGTTCTTC
TRBD2	TRBV6-5	TRBJ2-1	once	CASSGLAGGEQFF	TGTGCCAGCAGCGGACTAGCGGGGGGTGAGCAGTTCTTC
TRBD2	TRBV29-1	TRBJ2-1	NA	CSVEADYASGRAWEQFF	TGCAGCGTTGAAGCCGACTACGCTAGCGGGAGGGCCTGGGAGCAGTTCTTC
TRBD1	TRBV5-4	TRBJ2-3	few	CASSLAGTADTQYF	TGTGCCAGCAGCTTGGCCGGGACAGCAGATACGCAGTATTTT
TRBD2	TRBV4-3	TRBJ2-2	NA	CASSQLAGNTGELFF	TGCGCCAGCAGCCAACTAGCGGGAAACACCGGGGAGCTGTTTTTT
NA	TRBV11-2	TRBJ1-2	NA	CASTYSVGGWNGYTF	TGTGCCAGCACCTATTCAGTGGGGGGGTGGAATGGCTACACCTTC
NA	TRBV7-9	TRBJ2-2	NA	CASTSRGNTGELFF	TGTGCCAGCACATCCCGGGGGAACACCGGGGAGCTGTTTTTT
NA	TRBV7-8	TRBJ1-2	NA	CASSAHRDNYGYTF	TGTGCCAGCAGCGCCCACCGGGACAACTATGGCTACACCTTC
NA	TRBV19	TRBJ2-1	NA	CASSIIGISYNEQFF	TGTGCCAGTAGTATTATCGGGATCTCCTACAATGAGCAGTTCTTC
TRBD2	TRBV13	TRBJ2-7	NA	CASKRTSVSYEQYF	TGTGCCAGCAAACGGACTAGCGTATCCTACGAGCAGTACTTC
TRBD2	TRBV4-2	TRBJ2-3	NA	CASSQETSAFTDTQYF	TGTGCCAGCAGCCAAGAAACTAGCGCATTCACAGATACGCAGTATTTT
NA	TRBV18	TRBJ2-3	few	CASSVLATDTQYF	TGTGCCAGCTCAGTTCTAGCAACAGATACGCAGTATTTT
NA	TRBV6-4	TRBJ2-1	large	CASSPGRRETYNEQFF	TGTGCCAGCAGCCCGGGGCGGCGGGAAACCTACAATGAGCAGTTCTTC
NA	TRBV6-5	TRBJ1-6	NA	CASSPYPWTPLHF	TGTGCCAGCAGTCCCTACCCTTGGACACCCCTCCACTTT
NA	TRBV5-5	TRBJ1-5	few	CASSLVGVPGQPQHF	TGTGCCAGCAGCTTGGTAGGAGTCCCGGGGCAGCCCCAGCATTTT
NA	TRBV5-1	TRBJ2-6	large	CASSAGTYGANVLTF	TGCGCCAGCAGCGCAGGGACTTATGGGGCCAACGTCCTGACTTTC
NA	TRBV12-5	TRBJ2-7	NA	CASAFFGSYEQYF	TGTGCTAGTGCCTTTTTTGGGAGCTACGAGCAGTACTTC
NA	TRBV4-2	TRBJ1-1	NA	CASSQGVFGDTEAFF	TGTGCCAGCAGCCAAGGGGTATTTGGCGACACTGAAGCTTTCTTT
TRBD2	TRBV14	TRBJ2-3	NA	CASSHRLAGTDTQYF	TGTGCCAGCAGCCACCGACTAGCGGGGACAGATACGCAGTATTTT
TRBD1	TRBV4-1	TRBJ1-3	few	CASSQAVRTGVVGNTIYF	TGCGCCAGCAGCCAAGCAGTTAGGACAGGGGTAGTTGGAAACACCATATATTTT
NA	TRBV20-1	TRBJ2-1	few	CSASRGPYNEQFF	TGCAGTGCTAGTAGGGGCCCCTACAATGAGCAGTTCTTC
NA	TRBV27	TRBJ2-7	NA	CASSLGPGQAPYEQYF	TGTGCCAGCAGTTTGGGGCCGGGGCAGGCGCCCTACGAGCAGTACTTC
NA	TRBV5-1	TRBJ2-7	NA	CASSLQSSYEQYF	TGCGCCAGCAGCTTGCAGAGCTCCTACGAGCAGTACTTC
TRBD2	TRBV4-1	TRBJ2-7	large	CASSHRLASYEQYF	TGCGCCAGCAGCCATCGACTAGCTTCTTACGAGCAGTACTTC
TRBD1	TRBV5-1	TRBJ1-6	NA	CASSLADRVGSPLHF	TGCGCCAGCAGCTTGGCCGACAGGGTGGGATCACCCCTCCACTTT
TRBD2	TRBV7-2	TRBJ2-1	NA	CASSLNGLAGGPGEQFF	TGTGCCAGCAGCTTAAACGGACTAGCGGGGGGGCCGGGAGAGCAGTTCTTC
NA	TRBV24-1	TRBJ2-3	NA	CATSVQGRSTDTQYF	TGTGCCACCAGTGTTCAGGGTCGTTCCACAGATACGCAGTATTTT
NA	TRBV14	TRBJ2-3	large	CASSPSGLSFYYSTDTQYF	TGTGCCAGCAGCCCATCGGGACTTTCCTTCTATTATAGCACAGATACGCAGTATTTT
TRBD1	TRBV6-5	TRBJ1-6	NA	CASRMTGSVSSPLHF	TGTGCCAGCAGGATGACAGGGTCGGTTAGTTCACCCCTCCACTTT
NA	TRBV12-3/TRBV12-4	TRBJ1-1	NA	CASSFGPDTEAFF	TGTGCCAGCAGTTTTGGGCCAGACACTGAAGCTTTCTTT
NA	TRBV7-2	TRBJ2-1	NA	CASSHSRGAYNEQFF	TGTGCCAGCAGCCACTCCCGCGGGGCTTACAATGAGCAGTTCTTC
NA	TRBV7-2	TRBJ2-1	NA	CASSFQRSPYNEQFF	TGTGCCAGCAGCTTTCAACGCTCCCCCTACAATGAGCAGTTCTTC
NA	TRBV18	TRBJ1-2	large	CASSPNYGYTF	TGTGCCAGCTCCCCTAACTATGGCTACACCTTC
NA	TRBV4-2	TRBJ1-1	NA	CASSHGQSITEAFF	TGTGCCAGCAGCCATGGTCAGTCGATCACTGAAGCTTTCTTT
NA	TRBV5-1	TRBJ2-7	few	CASSRTGELYEQYF	TGCGCCAGCAGCCGGACGGGGGAATTGTACGAGCAGTACTTC
TRBD2	TRBV7-2	TRBJ2-4	NA	CASSLGGRVDYKNIQYF	TGTGCCAGCAGCTTAGGAGGGAGGGTAGACTACAAAAACATTCAGTACTTC
NA	TRBV4-1	TRBJ1-1	large	CASSQDLGAGEAFF	TGCGCCAGCAGCCAAGATCTGGGGGCAGGGGAAGCTTTCTTT
NA	TRBV4-1	TRBJ2-3	few	CASSQGSTQITQYF	TGCGCCAGCAGCCAAGGCAGCACACAGATTACGCAGTATTTT
NA	TRBV6-5	TRBJ1-2	NA	CASSSGLWNGYTF	TGTGCCAGCAGTTCGGGACTGTGGAATGGCTACACCTTC
NA	TRBV27	TRBJ1-4	NA	CASSASRTFEKLFF	TGTGCCAGCAGTGCGAGCAGGACTTTTGAAAAACTGTTTTTT
TRBD2	TRBV9	TRBJ2-5	NA	CASSVEAGRVETQYF	TGTGCCAGCAGCGTAGAGGCAGGGAGGGTTGAGACCCAGTACTTC
NA	TRBV11-3	TRBJ2-2	NA	CASSLWGNTGELFF	TGTGCCAGCAGCTTATGGGGGAACACCGGGGAGCTGTTTTTT
NA	TRBV2	TRBJ2-7	NA	CASSSFGTVSGYEQYF	TGTGCCAGCAGTTCCTTTGGGACGGTCTCGGGCTACGAGCAGTACTTC
NA	TRBV7-6	TRBJ2-2	NA	CASSLVGSQTGELFF	TGTGCCAGCAGCTTAGTTGGTAGCCAAACCGGGGAGCTGTTTTTT
NA	TRBV5-1	TRBJ1-4	NA	CASSLGVGFREKLFF	TGCGCCAGCAGCTTAGGGGTGGGCTTTAGAGAAAAACTGTTTTTT
NA	TRBV2	TRBJ2-7	few	CASRETDLSSYEQYF	TGTGCCAGCAGGGAGACAGACTTGAGCTCCTACGAGCAGTACTTC
TRBD1	TRBV11-2	TRBJ1-4	NA	CASSLFRGQGNEKLFF	TGTGCCAGCAGCTTATTCCGGGGACAGGGCAATGAAAAACTGTTTTTT
TRBD1	TRBV7-9	TRBJ2-7	NA	CASSLRTGPSGIEQYF	TGTGCCAGCAGCTTACGGACAGGTCCATCGGGGATCGAGCAGTACTTC